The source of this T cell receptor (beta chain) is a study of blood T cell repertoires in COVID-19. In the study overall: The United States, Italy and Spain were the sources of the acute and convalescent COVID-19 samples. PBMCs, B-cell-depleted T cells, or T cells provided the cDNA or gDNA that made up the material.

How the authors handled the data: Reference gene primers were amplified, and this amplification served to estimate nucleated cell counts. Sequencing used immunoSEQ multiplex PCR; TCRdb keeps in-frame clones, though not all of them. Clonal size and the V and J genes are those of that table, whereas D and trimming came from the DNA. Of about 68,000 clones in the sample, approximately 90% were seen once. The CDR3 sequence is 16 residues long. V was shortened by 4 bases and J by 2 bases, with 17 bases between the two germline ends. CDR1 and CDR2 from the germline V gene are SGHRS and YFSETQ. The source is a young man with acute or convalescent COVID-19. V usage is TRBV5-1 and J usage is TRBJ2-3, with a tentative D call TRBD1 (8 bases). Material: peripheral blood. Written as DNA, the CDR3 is TGCGCCAGCAGCCTCGGACAGGGAGGGTACACAGATACGCAGTATTTT. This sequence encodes CASSLGQGGYTDTQYF.